The 5 T cell receptor beta chains below were found in one sample sequenced in a study of blood T cell repertoires in COVID-19. Libraries were prepared by immunoSEQ multiplex PCR; TCRdb keeps only in-frame clonotypes and omits some of them. Here the sample spans about 200,000 clones, approximately 83% being singletons. Material for sequencing was PBMCs or T cells enriched from blood (not recorded which). These receptors all stem from a woman aged 45-65 years who had been exposed to COVID-19.

The sample holds a few counts of this clone. V is TRBV14 and J is TRBJ2-3, with D possibly matching TRBD1 (5 bases). V dropped 7 bases and J dropped 3 bases, with 8 bases sitting between them. Per germline, CDR1 SGHDN and CDR2 FVKESK. The CDR3 is 12 amino acids. In DNA, the CDR3 is TGTGCCAGCAAGGCAGGGACAGATACGCAGTATTTT. The encoded protein is CASKAGTDTQYF.

The chain has TRBV19 and TRBJ2-1; 7 bases match TRBD2. This CDR3 has 15 residues. Germline CDR1 and CDR2: LNHDA and SQIVND (reference sequence). The junction had 6 bases not matched to a gene; V was cut back by 3 bases and J by 4 bases. The CDR3 is CASSMRGEGYNEQFF. The CDR3 bases are TGTGCCAGTAGTATGCGCGGGGAGGGGTACAATGAGCAGTTCTTC.

V usage is TRBV28 and J usage is TRBJ1-2, with D possibly being TRBD1 (6 bases). Germline V lookup: CDR1 MDHEN, CDR2 SYDVKM. V gave up 8 bases and J gave up 3 bases, with 10 bases separating them. This CDR3 spans 12 amino acids. CDR3 DNA sequence: TGTGCCAGCTGGGGGCGCGACTATGGCTACACCTTC. It codes for CASWGRDYGYTF.

The rearrangement links TRBV5-5 to TRBJ1-1; D is possibly TRBD1 (5 bases). The V and J ends lost 3 bases and 4 bases respectively, with 16 bases between them. CDR3 length: 15 amino acids. CDR1 and CDR2 from the germline V gene are SGHKS and YYEKEE (reference sequence). In nucleotides, the CDR3 is TGTGCCAGCAGCTCCTCTTTAAGGGGTAGCACTGAAGCTTTCTTT. The encoded protein is CASSSSLRGSTEAFF.

The chain recombines TRBV5-8 with TRBJ2-3; 9 bases are shared with TRBD2. The length of the CDR3 is 15 residues. V lost 1 base and J lost 6; bases outside the gene matches: 6. CDR1 SGHTS and CDR2 YDEGEE come from the germline V gene. CDR3 in DNA: TGTGCCAGCAGCTTGATTAGCGGGGGACCGGATACGCAGTATTTT. It specifies CASSLISGGPDTQYF. Complete variable domain (other parts from reference TRBV5-8 and TRBJ2-3): EAGVTQSPTHLIKTRGQQATLRCSPISGHTSVYWYQQALGLGLQFLLWYDEGEERNRGNFPPRFSGRQFPNYSSELNVNALELEDSALYLCASSLISGGPDTQYFGPGTRLTVL.